These T cell receptor beta chains were read from a single sample in a study of blood T cell repertoires in COVID-19. Only in-frame clones appear in the TCRdb table, and some are missing; sequencing was by immunoSEQ multiplex PCR. The sample consists of roughly 230,000 clones, 90% of them appearing once. Sequenced input: peripheral blood. The receptor source for this set is a woman in her sixties or seventies with COVID-19, enrolled during active disease. CDR3s leave out the opening cysteine and the closing phenylalanine or tryptophan. Fields, in order: J gene, D gene, V gene, clone size, CDR3 protein. A D gene is named only where the DNA matches it firmly. Clone size, where shown, is once, few, many, or a class for clones that have expanded.

TRBJ2-1 NA TRBV15 NA ATSRSEPRGPYNEQF
TRBJ1-1 NA TRBV7-9 few ASSKVQATPEAF
TRBJ1-1 NA TRBV6-2/TRBV6-3 NA ASSYTGIEAF
TRBJ2-2 NA TRBV5-5 NA ASSLVGATLVGELF
TRBJ2-7 TRBD2 TRBV5-1 NA ASSKSGGSSYEQY
TRBJ1-6 NA TRBV5-5 NA ASSLVSGFGDSPLH
TRBJ1-1 NA TRBV7-6 NA ASSLDLRGQNTEAF
TRBJ2-7 NA TRBV12-2 NA ASRIRDRAREQY
TRBJ2-4 TRBD1 TRBV5-6 NA ASRITTGQGTAGDIQY
TRBJ1-2 TRBD1 TRBV29-1 NA SVTRQGDYGYT
TRBJ2-3 NA TRBV27 NA ASSPKLSTDTQY
TRBJ1-3 TRBD1 TRBV4-2 NA ASSGWTGDSGNTIY
TRBJ1-4 NA TRBV5-6 NA ASSKLYATNEKLF
TRBJ2-2 TRBD1 TRBV2 NA ASSAGTANTGELF
TRBJ1-1 TRBD1 TRBV6-5 NA ASRQGANTEAF
TRBJ1-2 TRBD1 TRBV18 NA ASSPQTGEIGYT
TRBJ2-7 NA TRBV9 NA ASSVGQGVYEQY
TRBJ1-2 NA TRBV7-2 NA ASSLPPVFGYT
TRBJ2-1 TRBD2 TRBV6-5 NA ASSYRSGGATEQF
TRBJ2-5 TRBD1 TRBV4-3 once ASSQDRVGQGSRKETQY
TRBJ1-2 NA TRBV2 NA ASTLFRGYT
TRBJ1-5 NA TRBV5-1 NA ASSPTARGGGNQPQH
TRBJ1-4 TRBD1 TRBV11-2 NA ASSFLMGTGNEKLF
TRBJ1-5 NA TRBV6-2/TRBV6-3 few ASSFRGPQH
TRBJ1-2 TRBD1 TRBV7-8 NA ASSSQGVEKGGYT
TRBJ1-2 TRBD1 TRBV5-5 NA ASSLGTGGSSSYGYT
TRBJ1-2 NA TRBV2 NA ASNTADPRGYGYT